The rows below give T cell receptor beta chains drawn from one sample of a study of technical replicates of blood from several donors. Profiling relied on immunoSEQ multiplex PCR, and the TCRdb table lists in-frame clones only, not all of them. The sample consists of more than 9,500 clones, 80% to 95% of them appearing once. The specimen sequenced was PBMCs. Source of these receptors: a human donor in good health. The CDR3 runs from the conserved cysteine through the conserved F or W. The D gene is left open where the match is weak. The size of a clone is reported for some rows only, either as once, few or many, or as a class for expanded clones.

size,J,V,D,CDR3,DNA
-,TRBJ1-4,TRBV5-6,TRBD1,CASSPGTGRGTNEKLFF,TGTGCCAGCAGCCCAGGGACAGGGAGAGGCACTAATGAAAAACTGTTTTTT
-,TRBJ1-1,TRBV10-3,-,CAISEGQMNTEAFF,TGTGCCATCAGTGAGGGGCAGATGAACACTGAAGCTTTCTTT
-,TRBJ2-3,TRBV7-2,TRBD2,CATTAGGLGAGTQYF,TGTGCCACTACGGCGGGAGGACTGGGGGCGGGTACGCAGTATTTT
-,TRBJ2-7,TRBV18,-,CASSPKGPYEQYF,TGTGCCAGCTCACCTAAGGGGCCCTACGAGCAGTACTTC
-,TRBJ2-5,TRBV7-9,TRBD2,CASLAGGQETQYF,TGTGCCAGCCTAGCGGGAGGGCAAGAGACCCAGTACTTC
once,TRBJ1-5,TRBV27,TRBD1,CASSLSGTALWGNQPQHF,TGTGCCAGCAGTTTATCGGGGACAGCCCTGTGGGGCAATCAGCCCCAGCATTTT
-,TRBJ1-1,TRBV5-8,TRBD1,CASSRPADRTMAEAFF,TGTGCCAGCAGCCGCCCCGCGGACAGGACAATGGCTGAAGCTTTCTTT
-,TRBJ1-5,TRBV28,TRBD1,CASRRDRGPPQHF,TGTGCCAGCAGACGGGACAGGGGTCCGCCCCAGCATTTT
-,TRBJ2-5,TRBV7-6,-,CASSLVGSEGQETQYF,TGTGCCAGCAGCTTAGTTGGTAGCGAAGGCCAAGAGACCCAGTACTTC
-,TRBJ1-5,TRBV5-5,-,CASSLATDNQPQHF,TGTGCCAGCAGCTTGGCCACAGACAATCAGCCCCAGCATTTT
-,TRBJ2-7,TRBV2,-,CASSEQGLVYEQYF,TGTGCCAGCAGTGAGCAGGGTTTGGTCTACGAGCAGTACTTC
-,TRBJ1-3,TRBV6-5,TRBD1,CASRMDRSGNTIYF,TGTGCCAGCAGAATGGACAGGTCCGGAAACACCATATATTTT
-,TRBJ1-1,TRBV19,TRBD1,CASMSTGVYTEAFF,TGTGCCAGTATGTCTACAGGGGTCTACACTGAAGCTTTCTTT
-,TRBJ2-1,TRBV7-8,-,CASSLGGRGLTLYNEQFF,TGTGCCAGCAGCTTAGGAGGTCGTGGACTGACCCTATACAATGAGCAGTTCTTC
-,TRBJ1-5,TRBV18,TRBD1,CASSRTGAKQPQHF,TGTGCCAGCTCCCGGACAGGGGCGAAACAGCCCCAGCATTTT
-,TRBJ1-2,TRBV27,TRBD1,CASSGRGPYGYTF,TGTGCCAGCAGTGGCAGGGGGCCTTATGGCTACACCTTC
-,TRBJ2-1,TRBV18,TRBD1,CASSPRQGLDNEQFF,TGTGCCAGCTCACCACGACAGGGTCTCGACAATGAGCAGTTCTTC
-,TRBJ1-3,TRBV6-1,-,CASSELSGAGNTIYF,TGTGCCAGCAGTGAATTGTCAGGGGCTGGAAACACCATATATTTT
-,TRBJ2-6,TRBV28,-,CASSTPTQATSGANVLTF,TGTGCCAGCAGTACCCCGACACAGGCTACCTCCGGGGCCAACGTCCTGACTTTC
-,TRBJ1-1,TRBV29-1,-,CSLGGTEAFF,TGCAGCTTGGGGGGGACTGAAGCTTTCTTT
-,TRBJ2-7,TRBV11-3,-,CASSLGGLQTHEQYF,TGTGCCAGCAGCTTGGGGGGACTCCAAACCCACGAGCAGTACTTC
-,TRBJ2-1,TRBV27,-,CASSLQQEAYNEQFF,TGTGCCAGCAGTTTACAGCAGGAGGCCTACAATGAGCAGTTCTTC
few,TRBJ1-1,TRBV18,TRBD1,CASSPSEQGGGGTEAFF,TGTGCCAGCTCACCTAGTGAACAGGGGGGCGGAGGGACTGAAGCTTTCTTT
-,TRBJ2-7,TRBV6-5,-,CATSIGRGTYEQYF,TGTGCCACCTCAATCGGTCGCGGCACCTACGAGCAGTACTTC
-,TRBJ2-7,TRBV7-9,TRBD2,CASSLGGGRVSYEQYF,TGTGCCAGCAGCTTAGGGGGCGGGAGGGTGTCCTACGAGCAGTACTTC
-,TRBJ1-1,TRBV30,-,CAWTFGTPGRAFF,TGTGCCTGGACTTTTGGGACACCGGGACGGGCTTTCTTT
-,TRBJ1-4,TRBV5-1,TRBD1,CASSLATGQGEKLFF,TGCGCCAGCAGCTTGGCGACAGGGCAAGGTGAAAAACTGTTTTTT
-,TRBJ2-1,TRBV18,TRBD1,CASSPGQGRNEQFF,TGTGCCAGCTCACCCGGACAGGGGAGGAATGAGCAGTTCTTC
-,TRBJ2-1,TRBV18,-,CASSPPEGTSVEQFF,TGTGCCAGCTCACCACCCGAGGGCACGAGCGTTGAGCAGTTCTTC
-,TRBJ2-5,TRBV2,-,CASSERGWKETQYF,TGTGCCAGCAGTGAGCGCGGGTGGAAGGAGACCCAGTACTTC
few,TRBJ2-2,TRBV5-1,TRBD2,CASSLFSRAGDTGELFF,TGCGCCAGCAGCTTGTTCTCACGAGCGGGAGACACCGGGGAGCTGTTTTTT